This record concerns one TCR beta chain sequence. Methods used by the authors: The assay estimated nucleated cells by amplifying reference gene primers. Data came from immunoSEQ multiplex PCR; TCRdb stores just in-frame clones and leaves some out. The V and J calls and clone size come from that table; D and trimming were worked out from the DNA. The sample yields roughly 350,000 clones, around 85% seen once. V lost 0 bases and J 7 bases, leaving 10 bases between the germline ends. The germline gives CDR1 SGDLS, CDR2 YYNGEE. The CDR3 contains 13 residues. This entry comes from a study of blood T cell repertoires in COVID-19. About the research overall: Samples came from the United States, Italy and Spain, spanning acute and convalescent COVID-19.

The chain is built from TRBV9 and TRBJ2-5, with D perhaps TRBD1 (6 bases). Sequences were obtained from peripheral blood. The receptor comes from a woman aged 18 to 35 with acute or convalescent COVID-19. The CDR3 here is CASSVESRGTQYF. Written as DNA, the CDR3 is TGTGCCAGCAGCGTAGAGTCCAGGGGGACCCAGTACTTC.